These 17 T cell receptor beta chains were all obtained from the same sample, sequenced in a study of tumor-infiltrating lymphocytes in primary liver carcinoma. Germline DNA was extracted alongside blood RNA, which was obtained from unsorted whole blood. The authors made TCR beta cDNA from 400 to 600 ng total RNA with a constant-region primer. Slightly modified ARM-PCR, run as three nested multiplex PCR rounds, produced the TCR beta libraries. TRBV1-TRBV30 forward and Cbeta reverse primers drove the first two approximately 10-cycle rounds. TCRdb ran MiXCR on the multiplex PCR reads and lists one entry per CDR3 protein. The sample has over 250,000 distinct CDR3 sequences; roughly three fifths are singletons. Specimen: peripheral blood. These receptors were collected from a woman aged 25 to 39 with primary liver carcinoma and hepatitis B virus infection.

As regards this clonotype: A read error is possible here, since a much larger clone lies one base away. The chain recombines TRBV12-3 or TRBV12-4 with TRBJ1-1; 10 positions agree with TRBD1. The CDR3 sequence is 15 residues long. CDR3 sequence (DNA): TGTGCCAGCAGCTGGACAGGGGGAGGGAACACTGGAGCTTTCTTT. Protein: CASSWTGGGNTGAFF.

This clonotype appeared a few times. This chain joins TRBV4-2 and TRBJ1-5, with D unclear. V shed 0 bases and J shed 3 bases, with 9 bases lying between them. The CDR3 is 15 residues long. Germline-derived CDR1 and CDR2 are LGHNA and YNFKEQ. This chain's CDR3 is CASSQDLLVNQPQHF. The DNA of the CDR3 is TGTGCCAGCAGCCAAGATCTTTTGGTCAATCAGCCCCAGCATTTT.

The chain links TRBV12-3 or TRBV12-4 to TRBJ1-5; the match to TRBD1 covers 7 bases. The V gene end was trimmed by 7 bases and the J gene end by 3 bases; junction bases not matched to a gene: 6. CDR3 length: 14 residues. Here the CDR3 reads CASKPTGNNQPQHF. The CDR3 region has the DNA TGTGCCAGCAAGCCGACAGGGAACAATCAGCCCCAGCATTTT.

The rearrangement links TRBV12-3 or TRBV12-4 to TRBJ2-5; TRBD2 aligns across 9 bases. The CDR3 is 19 residues long. Trimming removed 3 bases from V and 5 bases from J; junction bases left unmatched: 19. The CDR3 nucleotides read TGTGCCAGCAGTTTTATCCCCCTAGCGGGGAGGGGGGGGCAGGAGACCCAGTACTTC. Translated: CASSFIPLAGRGGQETQYF.

Regarding this clonotype: Compared with germline, one end of the junction differs, possibly owing to a read error. The rearrangement uses TRBV12-3 or TRBV12-4 and TRBJ1-2; D is ambiguous. CDR3 size: 16 residues. CDR3 sequence (DNA): TGTGGCAGCAGTCCCCCTGGTTCTAAAGCTAACTATGGCTACACCTTC. It codes for CGSSPPGSKANYGYTF.

In the case of this clonotype: No conserved phenylalanine or tryptophan ends this CDR3, so it is likely a read error. CDR3 amino acids: CASSGTGSTYNEQFL. The CDR3 bases are TGCGCCAGCAGCGGCACAGGTTCCACCTACAATGAGCAGTTCCTC. The chain is built from TRBV5-1 and TRBJ2-1, with D possibly TRBD1 on 5 matching bases. CDR3 length equals 15 residues. CDR1 and CDR2 from the germline V gene are SGHRS and YFSETQ. Trimming removed 4 bases at V and 2 bases at J, with 13 bases between.

There are a few counts of this clonotype. V usage is TRBV29-1 and J usage is TRBJ2-1; D gene ambiguous. Between the trimmed V and J ends, which lost 3 bases and 7 bases, there was a span of 4 bases. The CDR3 is 10 amino acids. CDR1 is SQVTM and CDR2 is ANQGSEA in the germline V gene. The CDR3 sequence is CSVDNNEQFF. In nucleotides, the CDR3 is TGCAGCGTTGATAATAATGAGCAGTTCTTC.

This clonotype appeared a single time. This chain uses TRBV4-3 with TRBJ2-3; 12 bases fit TRBD2. There are 18 residues in the CDR3. Germline CDR1 is LGHNA and CDR2 is YSLEER. For the CDR3, the DNA is TGCGTTAGCAGCCAAGAAGGTCTAGCGGGAGGGCCAACAGATACGCAGTATTTT. Amino acid sequence: CVSSQEGLAGGPTDTQYF.

Worth noting for this clonotype: Since no conserved phenylalanine or tryptophan closes the CDR3, a read error is the likely cause. The chain has TRBV29-1 and TRBJ2-7; D might be TRBD1 (6 bases). CDR3 length: 14 residues. Trimming pared 4 bases from V and 0 bases from J, leaving 13 bases between. Germline-derived CDR1 and CDR2 are SQVTM and ANQGSEA. Here the CDR3 reads CSVAGDKFSYEQYL. The CDR3 DNA is TGCAGCGTTGCAGGGGACAAATTCTCCTACGAGCAGTACCTC.

On this clonotype: One end of the junction is discordant with germline, which a read error may explain. The rearrangement joins TRBV11-2 to TRBJ2-7; the D gene is possibly TRBD2 (5 bases). This CDR3 has 13 residues. Germline V gives CDR1 SGHAT, CDR2 FQNNGV. The CDR3 protein is CASSLASLGEQYF. The CDR3, as DNA: TGTGCCAGCAGCTTAGCCTCCCTCGGGGAGCAGTATTTC.

The chain couples TRBV5-6 to TRBJ1-5; D is ambiguous. From germline, CDR1 is SGHDT and CDR2 YYEEEE. Trimming pared 6 bases from V and 3 bases from J, leaving 13 bases between. The CDR3 is 14 amino acids. The CDR3 protein is CASNFRSSNQPQHF. The DNA of the CDR3 is TGTGCCAGCAACTTCAGGTCTTCCAATCAGCCCCAGCATTTT.

About this clonotype: One base away lies a much larger clone, so this may be a sequencing read error. V gene TRBV4-1 combines with J gene TRBJ1-6; D unresolved. CDR3 size: 13 residues. CDR1 and CDR2 from the germline V gene are MGHRA and YSYEKL. Trimming removed 0 bases at V and 18 bases at J, with 15 bases between. The CDR3 DNA sequence: TGCGCCAGCAGCCAAGAGATTGGCCTTCCCGACCACTTT. Its protein product is CASSQEIGLPDHF.

The chain uses TRBV6-5 and TRBJ2-1; 8 bases line up with TRBD1. Germline V gene data show CDR1 as MNHEY and CDR2 as SVGAGI. Trimming at V came to 4 bases and at J to 6 bases, leaving 5 bases not matched to a gene. This CDR3 has 14 residues. CDR3 DNA: TGTGCCAGCAGTTTCCATCAGGGGGCCAATGAGCAGTTCTTC. Translating gives CASSFHQGANEQFF.

This clonotype was recorded once. This sequence may be a read error, since a much larger clone differs from it by one base. V gene TRBV10-2 combines with J gene TRBJ2-1; TRBD1 matches at 10 bases. The CDR3 extends over 11 amino acids. Germline loops: CDR1 WSHSY, CDR2 SAAADI. The CDR3 DNA sequence: TGCGCCAGCGCCGGACAGGGGGTCCCGTTATTC. This gives the protein CASAGQGVPLF.

The chain couples TRBV28 to TRBJ1-1; D is unclear. Per the germline V gene, CDR1 is MDHEN and CDR2 is SYDVKM. V lost 5 bases and J 8 bases, leaving 15 bases between the germline ends. The CDR3 has 13 amino acids. The CDR3, as DNA: TGTGCCAGCAGTACCTCTTTGGCCCTGGAAGCTTTCTTT. Protein product: CASSTSLALEAFF.

In regard to this clonotype: A much larger clone lies one base from this, so it may be a read error. CDR3: CASPGTGGANEKLFF. CDR3 nucleotides: TGTGCCAGCCCAGGGACAGGGGGTGCTAATGAAAAACTGTTTTTT. V is TRBV6-1 and J is TRBJ1-4; 11 bases agree with TRBD1. Trimming at V came to 8 bases and at J to 3 bases, leaving 5 bases not matched to a gene. The length of the CDR3 is 15 residues. Germline CDR1 reads MNHNS; CDR2 reads SASEGT.

This chain connects TRBV4-2 to TRBJ2-7; D gene ambiguous. Trimming removed 0 bases from V and 0 bases from J, with 9 bases in between. The length of the CDR3 is 15 residues. Germline CDR1 and CDR2: LGHNA and YNFKEQ. The CDR3: CASSQDMADSYEQYF. The CDR3 region has the DNA TGTGCCAGCAGCCAAGATATGGCAGACTCCTACGAGCAGTACTTC.